These T cell receptor beta chains were read from a single sample in a study of tumor and adjacent non-tumor tissue in lung cancer. TCRdb re-analysed the multiplex PCR reads in MiXCR, keeping a single row per CDR3 protein. The sample yields 98,000 or so distinct CDR3 sequences, 80% seen once. The sequenced material came from distant non-tumor lung tissue. The origin of the receptors is a man in his 60s with small cell lung cancer. Both conserved end residues are part of each CDR3.

>TRBV12-5
CVSGYQLLLAGGFPYNEQFF
>TRBV5-4
CDSSLAGTNQPQHF
>TRBV12-3/TRBV12-4
CASTLGTAKQSEQFF
>TRBV20-1
CSARIGYEQHF
>TRBV6-5
CARSSNSGRGPNYEQFF
>TRBV6-6
CASRSTNTGKLFF
>TRBV6-5
CASSSSDRYEHYF
>TRBV7-9
CASSLGGLGGYTF
>TRBV12-3/TRBV12-4
CAGERYQNTGELFF
>TRBV5-6
CARSLKGQGIIESQYF
>TRBV29-1
CNVQTATGELFF
>TRBV6-5
CASSVRSHVDNSPLHF
>TRBV6-5
CASSYFGGVGNKQFF
>TRBV6-5
CASGRWGKEQYF
>TRBV4-1
CTSSPGTSGQETQYF
>TRBV13
CASRQNDGSSYNPPFHF
>TRBV5-5
CASSPGLGTYNEQFF
>TRBV29-1
CGARDTSYEHCF
>TRBV5-4
CVNGLAGVRETQYF
>TRBV11-2
CASSLVELATVIEQFF
>TRBV5-6
CVSSPGQLKTEAFF
>TRBV12-3/TRBV12-4
CASSFHGGYGYTF
>TRBV5-1
CASSLGGQIYYEQFF
>TRBV11-2
CTSSPRGARNTEAFF
>TRBV30
CAWTEGATDKQYF
>TRBV7-8
CASSYRDITDTQYF
>TRBV4-2
CASKLAGDDDGEPFF
>TRBV12-3/TRBV12-4
CTSSLTEGRYNEQFF